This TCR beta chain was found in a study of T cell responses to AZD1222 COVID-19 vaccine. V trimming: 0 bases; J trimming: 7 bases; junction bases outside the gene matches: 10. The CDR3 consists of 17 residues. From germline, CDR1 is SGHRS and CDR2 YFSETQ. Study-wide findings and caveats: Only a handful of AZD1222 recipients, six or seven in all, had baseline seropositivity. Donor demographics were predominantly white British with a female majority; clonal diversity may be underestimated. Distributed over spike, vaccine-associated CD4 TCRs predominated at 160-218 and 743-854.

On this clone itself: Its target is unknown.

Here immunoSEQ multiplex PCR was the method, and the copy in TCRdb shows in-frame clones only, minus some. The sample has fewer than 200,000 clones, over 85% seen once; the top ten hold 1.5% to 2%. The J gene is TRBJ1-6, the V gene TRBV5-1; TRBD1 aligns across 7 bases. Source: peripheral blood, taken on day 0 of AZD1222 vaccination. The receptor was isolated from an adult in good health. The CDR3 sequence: CASSLAAGTTGNSPLHF. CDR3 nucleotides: TGCGCCAGCAGCTTGGCCGCGGGGACGACAGGGAATTCACCCCTCCACTTT.